One and the same sample provided the 2 T cell receptor beta chains below, sequenced in a study of blood T cell repertoires in COVID-19. The table came from immunoSEQ multiplex PCR; TCRdb's copy has only in-frame clones and leaves some out. This sample yields 210,000 or so clones, of which approximately 84% are seen a single time; roughly 7.6% belongs to the top ten. The material sequenced was peripheral blood. The source is a woman aged 50 to 60 with active or convalescent COVID-19.

The CDR3 DNA reads as TGTGCCAGCAGCTTCGGACAGGGTAGTTCACCCCTCCACTTT. This encodes CASSFGQGSSPLHF. The V gene is TRBV7-9, the J gene TRBJ1-6; 8 nucleotides align to TRBD1. V lost 3 bases to trimming and J lost 9 bases; unmatched junction nucleotides: 4. The CDR3 runs to 14 residues. CDR1 is SEHNR and CDR2 is FQNEAQ in the germline V gene (reference sequence).

At least ten counts were recorded for this clone. The chain carries TRBV7-3 and TRBJ2-1, with 7 bases identical to TRBD1. CDR3 size: 13 residues. J lost 6 bases, V lost 2 bases, and 1 base had no gene match. Looked up from germline, CDR1 is SGHTA and CDR2 is FQGTGA. The CDR3 coding sequence is TGTGCCAGCAGCTTACGGGACAGCAATGAGCAGTTCTTC. Protein: CASSLRDSNEQFF.